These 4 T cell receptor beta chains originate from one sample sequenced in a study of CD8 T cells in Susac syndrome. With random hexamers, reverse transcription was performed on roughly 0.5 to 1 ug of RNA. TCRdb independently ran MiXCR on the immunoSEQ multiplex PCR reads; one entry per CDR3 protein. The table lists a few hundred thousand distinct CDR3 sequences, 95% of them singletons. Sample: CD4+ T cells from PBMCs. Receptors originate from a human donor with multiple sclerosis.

The CDR3 sequence is CASSYRDRAPLSYNEQFF. Written as DNA, the CDR3 is TGTGCCAGCAGCTACCGGGACAGGGCTCCGTTGTCCTACAATGAGCAGTTCTTC. The rearrangement uses TRBV7-9 and TRBJ2-1, with 9 bases aligning to TRBD1. Germline CDR1 SEHNR, CDR2 FQNEAQ (reference sequence). This CDR3 spans 18 amino acids. After removal of 4 bases from V and 1 base from J, the junction contained 11 bases not matched to a gene.

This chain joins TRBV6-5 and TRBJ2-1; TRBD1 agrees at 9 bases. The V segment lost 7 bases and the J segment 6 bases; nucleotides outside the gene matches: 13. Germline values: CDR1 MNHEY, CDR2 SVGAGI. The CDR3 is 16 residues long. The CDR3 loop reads CASINYWDRVGNEQFF. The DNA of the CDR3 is TGTGCCAGCATTAACTACTGGGACAGGGTTGGCAATGAGCAGTTCTTC.

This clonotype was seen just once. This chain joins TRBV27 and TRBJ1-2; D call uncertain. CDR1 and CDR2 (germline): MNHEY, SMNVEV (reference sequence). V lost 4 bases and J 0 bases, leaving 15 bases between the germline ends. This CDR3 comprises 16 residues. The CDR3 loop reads CASSSLGNSPNYGYTF. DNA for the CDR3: TGTGCCAGCAGTTCCCTTGGGAACAGTCCTAACTATGGCTACACCTTC.

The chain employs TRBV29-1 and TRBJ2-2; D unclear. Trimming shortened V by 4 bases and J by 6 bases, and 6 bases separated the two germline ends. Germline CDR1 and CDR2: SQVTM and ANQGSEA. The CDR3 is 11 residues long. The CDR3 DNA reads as TGCAGCGTTGGAGGAGCCGGGGAGCTGTTTTTT. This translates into CSVGGAGELFF.